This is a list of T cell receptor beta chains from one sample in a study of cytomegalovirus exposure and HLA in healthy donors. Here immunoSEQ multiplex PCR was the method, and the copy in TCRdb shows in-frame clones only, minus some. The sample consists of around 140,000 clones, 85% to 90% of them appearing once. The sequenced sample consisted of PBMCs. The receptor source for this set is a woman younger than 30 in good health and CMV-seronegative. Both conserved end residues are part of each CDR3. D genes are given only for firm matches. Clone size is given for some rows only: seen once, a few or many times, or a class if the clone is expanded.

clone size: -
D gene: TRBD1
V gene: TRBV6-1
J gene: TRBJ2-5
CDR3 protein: CASTPTGGWGETQYF
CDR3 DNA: TGTGCCAGCACTCCCACAGGGGGGTGGGGAGAGACCCAGTACTTC

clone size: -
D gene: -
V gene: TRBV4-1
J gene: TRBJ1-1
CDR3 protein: CASSPRQNTEAFF
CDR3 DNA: TGCGCCAGCAGCCCACGACAGAACACTGAAGCTTTCTTT

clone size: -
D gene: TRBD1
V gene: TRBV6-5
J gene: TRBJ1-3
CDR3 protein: CASSKTGEGNTIYF
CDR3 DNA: TGTGCCAGCAGTAAAACAGGGGAGGGAAACACCATATATTTT

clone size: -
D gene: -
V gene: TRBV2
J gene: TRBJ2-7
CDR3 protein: CASSGLVFAEQYF
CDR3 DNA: TGTGCCAGCAGTGGACTAGTTTTCGCCGAGCAGTACTTC

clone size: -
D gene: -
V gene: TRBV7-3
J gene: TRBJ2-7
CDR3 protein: CASSQTGNIGEQYF
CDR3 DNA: TGTGCCAGCAGCCAAACCGGGAACATTGGAGAGCAGTACTTC

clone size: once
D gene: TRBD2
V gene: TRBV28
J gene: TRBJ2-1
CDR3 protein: CASRAGGYNEQFF
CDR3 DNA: TGTGCCAGCAGAGCGGGGGGGTACAATGAGCAGTTCTTC

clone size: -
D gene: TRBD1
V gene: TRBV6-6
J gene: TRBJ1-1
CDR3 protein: CASSQRQGMNTEAFF
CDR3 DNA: TGTGCCAGCAGTCAGAGACAGGGGATGAACACTGAAGCTTTCTTT

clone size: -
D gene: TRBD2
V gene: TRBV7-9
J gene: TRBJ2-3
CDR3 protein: CASLWGGEPDTQYF
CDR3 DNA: TGTGCCAGCCTCTGGGGGGGGGAGCCAGATACGCAGTATTTT

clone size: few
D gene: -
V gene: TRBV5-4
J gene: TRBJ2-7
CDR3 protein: CASRAGTPRTYEQYF
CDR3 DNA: TGTGCCAGCAGGGCCGGGACTCCAAGGACCTACGAGCAGTACTTC

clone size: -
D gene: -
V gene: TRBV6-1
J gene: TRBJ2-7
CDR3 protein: CASTLTGYEQYF
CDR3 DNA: TGTGCCAGCACGCTAACCGGGTACGAGCAGTACTTC

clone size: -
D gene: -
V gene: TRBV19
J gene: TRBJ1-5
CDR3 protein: CASQGRPQGPQHF
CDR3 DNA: TGTGCCAGCCAGGGAAGGCCCCAAGGGCCCCAGCATTTT

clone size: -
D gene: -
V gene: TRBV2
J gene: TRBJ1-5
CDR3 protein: CASSEGSGSQPQHF
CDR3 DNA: TGTGCCAGCAGTGAGGGGAGTGGGAGTCAGCCCCAGCATTTT

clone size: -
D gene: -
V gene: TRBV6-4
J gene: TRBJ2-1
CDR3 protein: CASSDTSYGARSYNEQFF
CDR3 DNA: TGTGCCAGCAGTGACACCTCATATGGGGCACGCTCCTACAATGAGCAGTTCTTC

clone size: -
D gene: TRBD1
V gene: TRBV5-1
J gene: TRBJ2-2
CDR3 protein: CASSAGTGNTGELFF
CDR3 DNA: TGCGCCAGCAGCGCCGGGACAGGGAACACCGGGGAGCTGTTTTTT

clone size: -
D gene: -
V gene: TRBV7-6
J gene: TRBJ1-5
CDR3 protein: CASGPAGSNQPQHF
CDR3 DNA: TGTGCCAGCGGGCCTGCAGGGTCCAATCAGCCCCAGCATTTT

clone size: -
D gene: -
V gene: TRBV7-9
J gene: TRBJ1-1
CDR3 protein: CASIGGDTEAFF
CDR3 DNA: TGTGCCAGCATTGGAGGGGACACTGAAGCTTTCTTT

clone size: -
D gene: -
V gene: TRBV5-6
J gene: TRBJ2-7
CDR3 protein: CASSRGTAVPSYEQYF
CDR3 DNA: TGTGCCAGCAGCCGGGGGACAGCTGTACCATCCTACGAGCAGTACTTC

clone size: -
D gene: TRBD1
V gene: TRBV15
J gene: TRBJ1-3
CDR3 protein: CATSAGGENTIYF
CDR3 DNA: TGTGCCACCAGCGCAGGGGGTGAAAACACCATATATTTT

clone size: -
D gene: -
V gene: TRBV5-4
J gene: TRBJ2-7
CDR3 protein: CASSLNSGFNEQYF
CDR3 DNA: TGTGCCAGCAGCTTGAACAGTGGTTTTAACGAGCAGTACTTC

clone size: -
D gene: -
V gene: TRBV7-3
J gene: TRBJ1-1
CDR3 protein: CASSPPGGTNTEAFF
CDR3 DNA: TGTGCCAGCAGCCCCCCGGGAGGCACCAACACTGAAGCTTTCTTT

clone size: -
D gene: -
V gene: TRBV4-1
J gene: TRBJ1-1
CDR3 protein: CASSHGDRDGGEAFF
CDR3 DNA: TGCGCCAGCAGTCACGGTGACCGGGACGGGGGTGAAGCTTTCTTT

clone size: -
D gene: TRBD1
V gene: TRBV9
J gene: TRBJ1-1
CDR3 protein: CASSVAPGGLNTEAFF
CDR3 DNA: TGTGCCAGCAGCGTAGCTCCAGGGGGGTTGAACACTGAAGCTTTCTTT

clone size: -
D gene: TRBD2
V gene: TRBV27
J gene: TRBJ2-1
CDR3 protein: CASSLTTSGGYNEQFF
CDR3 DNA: TGTGCCAGCAGTTTAACGACTAGCGGGGGGTACAATGAGCAGTTCTTC

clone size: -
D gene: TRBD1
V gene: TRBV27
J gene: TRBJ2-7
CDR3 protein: CASPTTGQETTRNYEQYF
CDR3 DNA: TGTGCCAGCCCGACCACGGGACAGGAAACCACCAGAAACTACGAGCAGTACTTC

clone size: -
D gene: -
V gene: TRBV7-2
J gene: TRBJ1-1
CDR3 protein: CASSFADRRLTEAFF
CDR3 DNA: TGTGCCAGCAGCTTCGCTGACAGGCGACTCACTGAAGCTTTCTTT

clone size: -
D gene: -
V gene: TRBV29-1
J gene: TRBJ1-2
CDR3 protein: CSVKEDTRYGYTF
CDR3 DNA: TGCAGCGTCAAAGAAGACACTAGGTATGGCTACACCTTC

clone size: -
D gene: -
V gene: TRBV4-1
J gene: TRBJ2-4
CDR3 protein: CASSQEGLDAAKNIQYF
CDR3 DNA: TGCGCCAGCAGCCAAGAGGGACTCGACGCTGCCAAAAACATTCAGTACTTC

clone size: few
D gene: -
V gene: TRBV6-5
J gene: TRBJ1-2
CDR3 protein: CASTRGSGYTF
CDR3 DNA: TGTGCCAGCACCAGGGGTAGCGGCTACACCTTC

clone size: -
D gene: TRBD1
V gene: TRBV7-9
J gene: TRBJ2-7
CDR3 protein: CASSEGQVYEQYF
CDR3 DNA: TGTGCCAGCAGCGAGGGACAGGTCTACGAGCAGTACTTC